A single sample is the source of the 15 T cell receptor beta chains below, sequenced in a study of T cells after somatic rescue of genetic block. The protocol was immunoSEQ multiplex PCR, while the TCRdb copy is restricted to in-frame clones and leaves out a portion. The data show roughly 120,000 clones, under 95% seen once. Sample: peripheral blood mononuclear cells (PBMCs). The origin of the receptors is a young woman.

This clone was detected once. The V call is TRBV4-3, the J call TRBJ2-6; no reliable D call. Per the germline V gene, CDR1 is LGHNA and CDR2 is YSLEER. V was pared by 1 base and J by 0 bases, with 10 bases between. CDR3 length: 17 amino acids. CDR3 DNA: TGCGCCAGCAGCCAAGTTAGTGGGGTCTCTGGGGCCAACGTCCTGACTTTC. Protein: CASSQVSGVSGANVLTF.

The rearrangement uses TRBV7-2 and TRBJ2-7; 13 bases match TRBD2. J gave up 7 bases and V 5 bases, and 2 bases lay outside the gene matches. Germline values: CDR1 SGHTA, CDR2 FQGNSA. The CDR3 consists of 13 residues. The CDR3 coding sequence is TGTGCCAGCAGCCTGGGACTAGCGGGGGAGCAGTACTTC. This translates into CASSLGLAGEQYF.

The chain employs TRBV19 and TRBJ2-1; D unresolved. Germline CDR1 is LNHDA and CDR2 is SQIVND (reference sequence). The CDR3 length is 16 residues. The V and J ends lost 8 bases and 7 bases respectively, with 24 bases between them. The CDR3 nucleotides read TGTGCCAGTTCAAAAGGGAATATAGGGCTGAGAAATGAGCAGTTCTTC. Protein product: CASSKGNIGLRNEQFF.

CDR3 DNA: TGTGCCAGCAGCCCCCGGAAAGCGGGGGGCCCAGATACGCAGTATTTT. Its translation: CASSPRKAGGPDTQYF. This chain links TRBV11-2 with TRBJ2-3; 9 bases map to TRBD2. There are 16 residues in the CDR3. Germline loops: CDR1 SGHAT, CDR2 FQNNGV. The trim removed 5 bases at V and 4 bases at J, leaving 10 bases unmatched.

The V gene is TRBV7-9, the J gene TRBJ1-1; 7 bases fit TRBD1. Germline V CDR1 and CDR2: SEHNR, FQNEAQ (reference sequence). The trim removed 3 bases at V and 1 base at J, leaving 2 bases unmatched. The CDR3 runs to 14 residues. The CDR3 sequence is CASSLGQTNTEAFF. DNA of the CDR3: TGTGCCAGCAGCTTGGGACAGACGAACACTGAAGCTTTCTTT.

This clone was seen a few times. The CDR3 sequence: CASSQDRNRANTEAFF. CDR3 nucleotide sequence: TGCGCCAGCAGCCAAGATAGGAACAGGGCCAACACTGAAGCTTTCTTT. The chain couples TRBV4-1 to TRBJ1-1; D possibly corresponds to TRBD1 (6 bases). The CDR3 loop spans 16 amino acids. The germline gives CDR1 MGHRA, CDR2 YSYEKL. The germline V and J ends were trimmed by 0 bases and 2 bases, with 13 bases remaining between them.

The V gene is TRBV6-5, the J gene TRBJ2-3, with 10 bases lining up with TRBD2. Per germline, CDR1 MNHEY and CDR2 SVGAGI. V trimming: 6 bases; J trimming: 3 bases; junction bases outside the gene matches: 6. This CDR3 region has 15 residues. CDR3 in DNA: TGTGCCAGCAGAAGAGCGGGGGGGCGGACAGATACGCAGTATTTT. Translation: CASRRAGGRTDTQYF.

This chain connects TRBV18 to TRBJ1-5; possible D gene TRBD1, 5 bases. CDR1 and CDR2 from the germline V gene are KGHSH and LQKENI. Trimming removed 0 bases at V and 9 bases at J, with 12 bases between. The CDR3 is 14 residues long. The CDR3 is CASSPPSREGPQHF. CDR3 nucleotide sequence: TGTGCCAGCTCACCACCTTCCAGGGAGGGGCCCCAGCATTTT.

The genes are TRBV7-2 and TRBJ1-1, with 7 bases that match TRBD1. V dropped 3 bases and J dropped 4; count of bases not matched to a gene: 2. Germline CDR1 reads SGHTA; CDR2 reads FQGNSA. There are 13 residues in the CDR3. As DNA, the CDR3 is TGTGCCAGCAGCTTGACAGGGCCCACTGAAGCTTTCTTT. Its protein is CASSLTGPTEAFF.

The chain is built from TRBV6-5 and TRBJ1-2; possible D gene TRBD1, 6 bases. Germline lookup yields CDR1 MNHEY and CDR2 SVGAGI. The CDR3 totals 14 residues. Deletions cut 5 bases from V and 8 bases from J, with 18 bases between. CDR3 in DNA: TGTGCCAGCAGTCCCCAGGGGCCCGCTGAGGGCTACACCTTC. Encoded protein: CASSPQGPAEGYTF.

The chain links TRBV4-2 to TRBJ1-1; no reliable D call. Germline CDR1 LGHNA, CDR2 YNFKEQ. CDR3 length equals 16 residues. Trimming took 0 bases from V and 0 from J, leaving 11 bases between them. This CDR3 is CASSQDLHKVNTEAFF. DNA for the CDR3: TGTGCCAGCAGCCAAGATCTACATAAGGTGAACACTGAAGCTTTCTTT.

The rearrangement links TRBV27 to TRBJ2-4; 9 nucleotides align to TRBD1. V was clipped by 0 bases and J by 3 bases; unmatched bases: 15. The V gene's germline CDR1 is MNHEY and CDR2 SMNVEV (reference sequence). The CDR3 spans 20 residues. CDR3 DNA sequence: TGTGCCAGCAGTTTATCGGGTAGAGGGACAGGGCCGCCGAGCAAAAACATTCAGTACTTC. The encoded protein is CASSLSGRGTGPPSKNIQYF.

The genes are TRBV5-1 and TRBJ2-3, with TRBD2 matching 8 bases. V was clipped by 0 bases and J by 0 bases; unmatched bases: 9. Germline-derived CDR1 and CDR2 are SGHRS and YFSETQ. This CDR3 spans 18 amino acids. CDR3 nucleotides: TGCGCCAGCAGCTTGGCTATGACTAGCGCTTCAAGCACAGATACGCAGTATTTT. It codes for CASSLAMTSASSTDTQYF.

This clone has just a few counts. The chain uses TRBV5-6 and TRBJ2-3; the match to TRBD1 covers 8 bases. The CDR3 covers 16 residues. The V gene end was trimmed by 2 bases and the J gene end by 5 bases; junction bases not matched to a gene: 10. Germline CDR1 SGHDT, CDR2 YYEEEE. CDR3 amino acids: CASSLRAGGFGDTQYF. For the CDR3, the DNA is TGTGCCAGCAGCTTACGGGCAGGGGGCTTTGGAGATACGCAGTATTTT.

The rearrangement links TRBV9 to TRBJ2-3, with D perhaps matching TRBD1 or TRBD2 (5 bases each). The CDR3 has 15 amino acids. Trimming took 4 bases from V and 0 from J, leaving 12 bases between them. Per the germline V gene, CDR1 is SGDLS and CDR2 is YYNGEE. CDR3 amino acids: CASSPGTKSTDTQYF. The CDR3 coding sequence is TGTGCCAGCAGCCCTGGGACCAAAAGCACAGATACGCAGTATTTT.